This is a list of T cell receptor beta chains from one sample in a study of PD-L1 blockade in urothelial cancer. The data were produced by immunoSEQ multiplex PCR, yet TCRdb's version contains in-frame clones alone and is incomplete. The repertoire holds about 130,000 clones, with roughly 83% as singletons. Sequenced here: PBMCs, sampled around atezolizumab (anti-PD-L1) treatment. These receptors all come from a man aged 45-60 years with urothelial cancer. The CDR3 runs from the conserved cysteine through the conserved F or W. Each record gives: D gene, clone size, J gene, V gene, CDR3 DNA, CDR3 protein. The D gene is left open where the match is weak. Rows may omit the clone size; those that give it use once, few, many or a size class.

d_call: NA; clone_size: NA; j_call: TRBJ2-3; v_call: TRBV11-2; cdr3_nt: TGTGCCAGCAGCTTACAGGGTGGGGCAAACACAGATACGCAGTATTTT; cdr3_aa: CASSLQGGANTDTQYF
d_call: TRBD1; clone_size: once; j_call: TRBJ2-7; v_call: TRBV29-1; cdr3_nt: TGCAGCGTACGACCTGAAAGGACAGGGGAAAACGAGCAGTACTTC; cdr3_aa: CSVRPERTGENEQYF
d_call: NA; clone_size: NA; j_call: TRBJ2-5; v_call: TRBV18; cdr3_nt: TGTGCCAGCGTACCGGGTTTGCAAGAGACCCAGTACTTC; cdr3_aa: CASVPGLQETQYF
d_call: NA; clone_size: NA; j_call: TRBJ2-5; v_call: TRBV27; cdr3_nt: TGTGCCAGCCAGAGGGGACTGATAACAGGAGAGACCCAGTACTTC; cdr3_aa: CASQRGLITGETQYF
d_call: NA; clone_size: NA; j_call: TRBJ2-2; v_call: TRBV5-1; cdr3_nt: TGCGCCAGCAGCTTGGTTGGCGGAGCGAACACCGGGGAGCTGTTTTTT; cdr3_aa: CASSLVGGANTGELFF
d_call: NA; clone_size: NA; j_call: TRBJ1-2; v_call: TRBV28; cdr3_nt: TGTGCCAGCAGTTCTAATAACTATGGCTACACCTTC; cdr3_aa: CASSSNNYGYTF
d_call: NA; clone_size: NA; j_call: TRBJ1-4; v_call: TRBV5-1; cdr3_nt: TGCGCCAGCAGCTTACAGGGATATAATGAAAAACTGTTTTTT; cdr3_aa: CASSLQGYNEKLFF
d_call: NA; clone_size: NA; j_call: TRBJ1-4; v_call: TRBV30; cdr3_nt: TGTGCCTGGAGTAAAGCCGGGGAAAAACTGTTTTTT; cdr3_aa: CAWSKAGEKLFF
d_call: NA; clone_size: few; j_call: TRBJ1-2; v_call: TRBV5-1; cdr3_nt: TGCGCCAGCAGCTTGACAGGCGGCGGCTACACCTTC; cdr3_aa: CASSLTGGGYTF
d_call: NA; clone_size: NA; j_call: TRBJ2-6; v_call: TRBV4-1; cdr3_nt: TGCGCCAGCAGCCAAATGGGGAGCTCTGGGGCCAACGTCCTGACTTTC; cdr3_aa: CASSQMGSSGANVLTF
d_call: TRBD2; clone_size: NA; j_call: TRBJ2-7; v_call: TRBV5-1; cdr3_nt: TGCGCCAGCAGCCTGGACGGGGGGGGCTACGAGCAGTACTTC; cdr3_aa: CASSLDGGGYEQYF
d_call: NA; clone_size: NA; j_call: TRBJ2-3; v_call: TRBV7-9; cdr3_nt: TGTGCCAGCAGCTCTTGGGTGGCGGCCAGCACAGATACGCAGTATTTT; cdr3_aa: CASSSWVAASTDTQYF
d_call: TRBD1; clone_size: NA; j_call: TRBJ1-5; v_call: TRBV7-8; cdr3_nt: TGTGCCAGCAGCCCTTTAGGACAGGGCGGGCAGCCCCAGCATTTT; cdr3_aa: CASSPLGQGGQPQHF
d_call: NA; clone_size: NA; j_call: TRBJ1-5; v_call: TRBV19; cdr3_nt: TGTGCCAGTAGTCCCCTAACAGAGTTTAATCAGCCCCAGCATTTT; cdr3_aa: CASSPLTEFNQPQHF
d_call: TRBD2; clone_size: NA; j_call: TRBJ2-3; v_call: TRBV19; cdr3_nt: TGTGCCAGTACCCAGACTAGCGGGAGGACAGATACGCAGTATTTT; cdr3_aa: CASTQTSGRTDTQYF
d_call: NA; clone_size: NA; j_call: TRBJ1-2; v_call: TRBV2; cdr3_nt: TGTGCCAGCAGTAGGGACACAAACTATGGCTACACCTTC; cdr3_aa: CASSRDTNYGYTF
d_call: NA; clone_size: NA; j_call: TRBJ1-1; v_call: TRBV18; cdr3_nt: TGTGCCAGCTCACCCACTAATGGACTAGTGAACACTGAAGCTTTCTTT; cdr3_aa: CASSPTNGLVNTEAFF
d_call: TRBD1; clone_size: NA; j_call: TRBJ2-7; v_call: TRBV7-6; cdr3_nt: TGTGCCAGCAGCTCCGGGACAGCCGGGCACTACGAGCAGTACTTC; cdr3_aa: CASSSGTAGHYEQYF
d_call: NA; clone_size: NA; j_call: TRBJ1-2; v_call: TRBV18; cdr3_nt: TGTGCCAGCTCACCATCTGGACAGAATGGCTACACCTTC; cdr3_aa: CASSPSGQNGYTF
d_call: TRBD1; clone_size: NA; j_call: TRBJ1-1; v_call: TRBV11-3; cdr3_nt: TGTGCCAGCAGCTCGAGAACAGGGGCTGAAGCTTTCTTT; cdr3_aa: CASSSRTGAEAFF
d_call: TRBD2; clone_size: NA; j_call: TRBJ2-5; v_call: TRBV30; cdr3_nt: TGTGCCTGGAGTAGGTCTAGCGGGAGGGAGACCCAGTACTTC; cdr3_aa: CAWSRSSGRETQYF
d_call: NA; clone_size: NA; j_call: TRBJ2-2; v_call: TRBV9; cdr3_nt: TGTGCCAGCAGCGAGGGGCCGGGACTCCCGGGAACCGGGGAGCTGTTTTTT; cdr3_aa: CASSEGPGLPGTGELFF
d_call: TRBD1; clone_size: NA; j_call: TRBJ2-5; v_call: TRBV30; cdr3_nt: TGTGCCTGGAGTTGGGGGACAGGGTTTCAGACCCAGTACTTC; cdr3_aa: CAWSWGTGFQTQYF
d_call: NA; clone_size: NA; j_call: TRBJ1-3; v_call: TRBV4-1; cdr3_nt: TGCGCCAGCAGCCAAGATTATCCAGTCTCTGGAAACACCATATATTTT; cdr3_aa: CASSQDYPVSGNTIYF
d_call: TRBD1; clone_size: few; j_call: TRBJ1-2; v_call: TRBV6-5; cdr3_nt: TGTGCCAGCAGTCCACAGGGGGCTCTCCCCTATGGCTACACCTTC; cdr3_aa: CASSPQGALPYGYTF
d_call: TRBD1; clone_size: NA; j_call: TRBJ2-1; v_call: TRBV30; cdr3_nt: TGTGCCTGGAGTAGGGACAGGGGGCACAATGAGCAGTTCTTC; cdr3_aa: CAWSRDRGHNEQFF
d_call: NA; clone_size: NA; j_call: TRBJ2-7; v_call: TRBV11-2; cdr3_nt: TGTGCCAGCAGCGCCGTGGGGGGACCGGCCTACGAGCAGTACTTC; cdr3_aa: CASSAVGGPAYEQYF
d_call: TRBD1; clone_size: NA; j_call: TRBJ1-6; v_call: TRBV6-5; cdr3_nt: TGTGCCAGCAGCGGACAGGGACTCTCACCCCTCCACTTT; cdr3_aa: CASSGQGLSPLHF
d_call: TRBD1; clone_size: NA; j_call: TRBJ1-2; v_call: TRBV14; cdr3_nt: TGTGCCAGCAGCCCCGCCAGGGGGCAGGGGGGCTACACCTTC; cdr3_aa: CASSPARGQGGYTF
d_call: NA; clone_size: NA; j_call: TRBJ2-1; v_call: TRBV9; cdr3_nt: TGTGCCAGCAGCGTAGGTCAGCGCAATGAGCAGTTCTTC; cdr3_aa: CASSVGQRNEQFF
d_call: NA; clone_size: NA; j_call: TRBJ2-7; v_call: TRBV28; cdr3_nt: TGTGCCAGCAGTTTGGCAAGGAGCTCCTACGAGCAGTACTTC; cdr3_aa: CASSLARSSYEQYF
d_call: TRBD2; clone_size: NA; j_call: TRBJ2-5; v_call: TRBV7-9; cdr3_nt: TGTGCCAGCAGCAATATACCAGGGACTAGCGGGATGGGGACCCAGTACTTC; cdr3_aa: CASSNIPGTSGMGTQYF
d_call: NA; clone_size: NA; j_call: TRBJ1-4; v_call: TRBV2; cdr3_nt: TGTGCCAGCAATCGACAGGACAATGAAAAACTGTTTTTT; cdr3_aa: CASNRQDNEKLFF
d_call: NA; clone_size: NA; j_call: TRBJ1-1; v_call: TRBV29-1; cdr3_nt: TGCAGCGTTGGCGTCTCGCCGGGCACTGAAGCTTTCTTT; cdr3_aa: CSVGVSPGTEAFF
d_call: NA; clone_size: few; j_call: TRBJ1-5; v_call: TRBV2; cdr3_nt: TGTGCCAGCAGTCCCGAGGGGGGGAATCAGCCCCAGCATTTT; cdr3_aa: CASSPEGGNQPQHF
d_call: NA; clone_size: NA; j_call: TRBJ1-1; v_call: TRBV6-1; cdr3_nt: TGTGCCAGCAGTGAAGCGCTTTCCGGGGGAGTAAACACTGAAGCTTTCTTT; cdr3_aa: CASSEALSGGVNTEAFF
d_call: NA; clone_size: NA; j_call: TRBJ2-3; v_call: TRBV2; cdr3_nt: TGTGCCAGCACGTCCGGGGATACGCAGTATTTT; cdr3_aa: CASTSGDTQYF
d_call: TRBD2; clone_size: NA; j_call: TRBJ2-1; v_call: TRBV4-2; cdr3_nt: TGTGCCAGCAGCCGAGGCCCCGGGACTAGTTTCTACAATGAGCAGTTCTTC; cdr3_aa: CASSRGPGTSFYNEQFF
d_call: TRBD1; clone_size: few; j_call: TRBJ1-1; v_call: TRBV14; cdr3_nt: TGTGCCAGCAGCTTACAGGGGGCGGCTGAAGCTTTCTTT; cdr3_aa: CASSLQGAAEAFF
d_call: TRBD2; clone_size: NA; j_call: TRBJ2-2; v_call: TRBV11-2; cdr3_nt: TGTGCCTCAAAAGGACTAGCGGGGGCTAGAGGGACCGGGGAGCTGTTTTTT; cdr3_aa: CASKGLAGARGTGELFF
d_call: NA; clone_size: NA; j_call: TRBJ1-5; v_call: TRBV19; cdr3_nt: TGTGCCAGTAGCAACAACGTCCAGCCCCAGCATTTT; cdr3_aa: CASSNNVQPQHF
d_call: NA; clone_size: NA; j_call: TRBJ2-2; v_call: TRBV5-8; cdr3_nt: TGTGCCAGCGGCACAGTAAACACCGGGGAGCTGTTTTTT; cdr3_aa: CASGTVNTGELFF
d_call: NA; clone_size: NA; j_call: TRBJ1-6; v_call: TRBV19; cdr3_nt: TGTGCCAGTAGTATCCGGGGAGCCTTGAAATCACCCCTCCACTTT; cdr3_aa: CASSIRGALKSPLHF
d_call: TRBD2; clone_size: NA; j_call: TRBJ2-2; v_call: TRBV28; cdr3_nt: TGTGCCAGCAGTCAAAAGCGGGAAGGAAGGGCCGGGGAGCTGTTTTTT; cdr3_aa: CASSQKREGRAGELFF
d_call: NA; clone_size: NA; j_call: TRBJ1-2; v_call: TRBV19; cdr3_nt: TGTGCCAGTCGGGGTAGGACCCATCTTAACTATGGCTACACCTTC; cdr3_aa: CASRGRTHLNYGYTF
d_call: NA; clone_size: NA; j_call: TRBJ1-1; v_call: TRBV5-1; cdr3_nt: TGCGCCAGCAGCGGGGCCCGGGTGAACACTGAAGCTTTCTTT; cdr3_aa: CASSGARVNTEAFF
d_call: TRBD2; clone_size: NA; j_call: TRBJ2-4; v_call: TRBV4-1; cdr3_nt: TGCGCCAGCAGCCAAGATAAAACTAGCGGAGAGGGGGCCAAAAACATTCAGTACTTC; cdr3_aa: CASSQDKTSGEGAKNIQYF
d_call: NA; clone_size: NA; j_call: TRBJ2-7; v_call: TRBV21-1; cdr3_nt: TGTGCCAGCAGCAAAGATGACAGTATCTCCGAGCAGTACTTC; cdr3_aa: CASSKDDSISEQYF